This T cell receptor (beta chain) was captured in a study of control samples from healthy donors and cancer patients (TCRdb year 2020). The library was generated by the immunoSEQ multiplex PCR assay. Sourced from immuneACCESS, this table was stored by TCRdb with only in-frame sequences that have V and J called. A share of the clones is absent; for the studies checked, an unresolved V gene accounts for under half, and the remainder has no known explanation. This sample gives about 130,000 clones in total; 70% to 90% of them show up just once. The top ten constitute approximately 3.2% of the sample. This clone was found many times. No cognate antigen has been identified for it. No base qualities exist here, and no much larger clone lies one base off it. There are 16 amino acids in the CDR3, from cysteine to phenylalanine inclusive. Only the CDR3 region is kept as DNA, spanning 48 bases read in frame from base 1. The trim is 0 bases for V and 4 bases for J, with a gap of 15 bases between the germline ends. Sequences LGHDT (CDR1) and YNNKEL (CDR2) are obtained from the germline V gene (reference sequence).

Recombination joined TRBV3-1 (or the pseudogene TRBV3-2) with TRBJ2-5; the D gene could be TRBD1 or TRBD2, each one agreeing over 5 bases. The sequencing input was blood. This clonotype was obtained from a middle-aged man in good health. The DNA sequence is given as TGTGCCAGCAGCCAAGATTTTAGAGGGGACCCAGAGACCCAGTACTTC. It is translated as CASSQDFRGDPETQYF.